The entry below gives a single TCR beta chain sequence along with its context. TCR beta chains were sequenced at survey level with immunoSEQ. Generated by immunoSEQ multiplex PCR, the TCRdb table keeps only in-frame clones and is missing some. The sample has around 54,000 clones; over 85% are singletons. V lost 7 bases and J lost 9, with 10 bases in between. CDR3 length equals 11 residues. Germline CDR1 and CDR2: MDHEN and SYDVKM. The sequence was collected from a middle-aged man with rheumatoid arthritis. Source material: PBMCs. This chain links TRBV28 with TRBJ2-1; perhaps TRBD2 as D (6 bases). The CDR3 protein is CASTDGSEQFF. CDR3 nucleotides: TGTGCCAGCACTGACGGGAGTGAGCAGTTCTTC.